This T cell receptor beta chain was recorded in a study of blood T cell repertoires in COVID-19. Whole-study context: The analysed material was cDNA or gDNA that came from T cells, B-cell-depleted T cells, or PBMCs.

TCRdb's copy holds only in-frame clones and misses some; the assay was immunoSEQ multiplex PCR. The repertoire includes under 300,000 clones, roughly 90% of them detected once, and about 2.1% sits in the top ten. Researchers sorted participants into cohorts using their self-reported clinical history. V lost 5 bases, J lost 6 bases, and 9 bases stayed unmatched. This CDR3 spans 15 amino acids. Germline V gives CDR1 MDHEN, CDR2 SYDVKM. The clonotype was recovered from a middle-aged woman with acute COVID-19. The genes are TRBV28 and TRBJ1-4, with 7 bases lining up with TRBD1. The sequenced sample was PBMCs or T cells enriched from blood (not recorded which). CDR3 coding DNA: TGTGCCAGCAGTACCCGGGACAGAGACTATGAAAAACTGTTTTTT. Its protein product is CASSTRDRDYEKLFF.